The 29 T cell receptor beta chains presented below share a single source sample, sequenced in a study of cytomegalovirus exposure and HLA in healthy donors. The PCR contained 60 Vbeta and 13 Jbeta primers. Sequencing used immunoSEQ multiplex PCR; TCRdb keeps in-frame clones, though not all of them. Its clone listing holds 100,000 to 150,000 clones. Material: PBMCs. These receptors were taken from a man aged 18 to 29 in good health and CMV-seronegative.

The chain employs TRBV27 and TRBJ2-7; 9 bases are shared with TRBD1. The length of the CDR3 is 16 residues. V shed 5 bases and J 0 bases; nucleotides not matched to a gene: 8. Germline V gives CDR1 MNHEY, CDR2 SMNVEV (reference sequence). CDR3 nucleotide sequence: TGTGCCAGCAGTGGATCGGGACAGGGCCTCTCCTACGAGCAGTACTTC. Translated, it gives CASSGSGQGLSYEQYF.

J is TRBJ1-1 and V is TRBV5-1; D not certain. V lost 4 bases and J 3 bases, leaving 13 bases between the germline ends. The CDR3 loop spans 14 amino acids. Per the germline V gene, CDR1 is SGHRS and CDR2 is YFSETQ. CDR3 sequence: CASSTLDSDTEAFF. CDR3 nucleotide sequence: TGCGCCAGCAGCACACTTGACTCGGACACTGAAGCTTTCTTT.

The chain joins TRBV6-1 to TRBJ2-7, with 9 positions matching TRBD2. The CDR3 runs 12 residues. Germline CDR1 and CDR2: MNHNS and SASEGT. V was clipped by 5 bases and J by 6 bases; unmatched bases: 2. CDR3 protein: CASSYSGSEQYF. Here the CDR3 DNA reads TGTGCCAGCAGTTATAGCGGGAGCGAGCAGTACTTC.

The rearrangement links TRBV18 to TRBJ1-1, with unresolved D. Germline lookup yields CDR1 KGHSH and CDR2 LQKENI. Trimming pared 1 base from V and 2 bases from J, leaving 11 bases between. CDR3 length equals 15 residues. CDR3 nucleotides: TGTGCCAGCTCACCACTCCCAGGAGGTAACACTGAAGCTTTCTTT. Translation: CASSPLPGGNTEAFF. The whole variable domain, filled in from reference TRBV18 and TRBJ1-1, reads NAGVMQNPRHLVRRRGQEARLRCSPMKGHSHVYWYRQLPEEGLKFMVYLQKENIIDESGMPKERFSAEFPKEGPSILRIQQVVRGDSAAYFCASSPLPGGNTEAFFGQGTRLTVV.

This chain joins TRBV2 and TRBJ1-1; D is ambiguous. Trimming removed 7 bases at V and 0 bases at J, with 12 bases between. Germline V CDR1 and CDR2: SNHLY, FYNNEI. The CDR3 has 14 residues. The CDR3 loop is CASNNGELNTEAFF. The CDR3 region has the DNA TGTGCCAGCAATAACGGAGAATTGAACACTGAAGCTTTCTTT.

The chain is built from TRBV6-1 and TRBJ1-5, with D perhaps TRBD1 (5 bases). V dropped 5 bases and J dropped 2 bases, with 7 bases sitting between them. Germline V CDR1 and CDR2: MNHNS, SASEGT. This CDR3 comprises 13 residues. CDR3 residues: CASSTGRNQPQHF. CDR3 nucleotides: TGTGCCAGCAGTACAGGTCGCAATCAGCCCCAGCATTTT.

This chain connects TRBV5-6 to TRBJ1-5; possible D gene TRBD1, 5 bases. This CDR3 region has 16 residues. V lost 2 bases, J lost 1 base, and 13 bases lay in between. Germline loops: CDR1 SGHDT, CDR2 YYEEEE. The CDR3 reads CASSLMRQISNQPQHF. CDR3 coding DNA: TGTGCCAGCAGCTTAATGAGACAGATCAGCAATCAGCCCCAGCATTTT.

The V gene is TRBV28, the J gene TRBJ1-2, with 7 bases fitting TRBD1. The CDR3 totals 14 residues. The V gene's germline CDR1 is MDHEN and CDR2 SYDVKM. The V and J ends lost 6 bases and 4 bases, in that order; junction bases with no gene match: 8. The CDR3 nucleotides are TGTGCCAGCAGGCGGAGAGACAGGGTCTATGGCTACACCTTC. Translating gives CASRRRDRVYGYTF.

This chain joins TRBV30 and TRBJ1-6, with 9 bases matching TRBD1. Germline V CDR1 and CDR2: GTSNPN, SVGIG (reference sequence). The CDR3 sequence is 16 residues long. V lost 0 bases and J lost 6; bases outside the gene matches: 6. The CDR3 DNA reads TGTGCCTGGAGTGTCAACAGGGGGCAAAGTAATTCACCCCTCCACTTT. Residues: CAWSVNRGQSNSPLHF.

The chain joins TRBV2 to TRBJ1-5; TRBD1 matches 8 bases. This CDR3 region has 15 residues. The V and J ends lost 1 base and 5 bases, in that order; junction bases with no gene match: 4. Germline V gives CDR1 SNHLY, CDR2 FYNNEI. DNA for the CDR3: TGTGCCAGCAGTGAAGAGGACAGGGTATATCAGCCCCAGCATTTT. Protein product: CASSEEDRVYQPQHF.

V usage is TRBV2 and J usage is TRBJ1-2; tentatively, D is TRBD1 (6 bases). CDR1 and CDR2 (germline): SNHLY, FYNNEI. The CDR3 covers 15 residues. The V end was cut by 7 bases, the J end by 4 bases, with 19 bases between. CDR3 sequence reads: CASIDLRGGGYGYTF. The CDR3 DNA reads TGTGCCAGCATCGACTTGAGGGGGGGCGGCTATGGCTACACCTTC.

The rearrangement uses TRBV19 and TRBJ2-3; D ambiguous. Trimming stripped 6 bases from V and 0 bases from J, with 13 bases between. Germline lookup yields CDR1 LNHDA and CDR2 SQIVND (reference sequence). CDR3 size: 15 residues. CDR3 coding DNA: TGTGCCAGTAGCTACCTTCCTTCTAGCACAGATACGCAGTATTTT. This codes for CASSYLPSSTDTQYF. The full variable domain, with the rest looked up from reference TRBV19 and TRBJ2-3, is DGGITQSPKYLFRKEGQNVTLSCEQNLNHDAMYWYRQDPGQGLRLIYYSQIVNDFQKGDIAEGYSVSREKKESFPLTVTSAQKNPTAFYLCASSYLPSSTDTQYFGPGTRLTVL.

The chain links TRBV5-1 to TRBJ2-3; 8 nucleotides align to TRBD1. CDR1 SGHRS and CDR2 YFSETQ come from the germline V gene. This CDR3 is 15 amino acids long. With V trimmed by 1 base and J by 1 base, 2 bases remained unmatched. In nucleotides, the CDR3 is TGCGCCAGCAGCTTGAGGGGACAGGGCACAGATACGCAGTATTTT. It is translated as CASSLRGQGTDTQYF.

This chain joins TRBV15 and TRBJ2-1; tentative D call: TRBD2 (5 bases). V lost 3 bases to trimming and J lost 12 bases, with 15 bases between them. The germline CDR1 and CDR2 sequences are LNHNV and YYDKDF (reference sequence). The CDR3 contains 13 residues. The CDR3 is CATSRRLPEGQFF. As DNA, the CDR3 is TGTGCCACCAGCAGGAGACTCCCAGAGGGGCAGTTCTTC.

This chain connects TRBV2 to TRBJ1-2, with D perhaps matching TRBD1 (6 bases). Germline values: CDR1 SNHLY, CDR2 FYNNEI. This CDR3 is 13 amino acids long. Trimming left V 7 bases short and J 4 bases short, with 13 bases between. The chain's CDR3 is CASIRGKLYGYTF. The CDR3 bases are TGTGCCAGCATCAGGGGAAAACTCTATGGCTACACCTTC.

The chain carries TRBV7-9 and TRBJ1-1, with 10 bases lining up with TRBD1. The CDR3 totals 14 residues. Germline CDR1 is SEHNR and CDR2 is FQNEAQ (reference sequence). After removal of 5 bases from V and 5 bases from J, the junction contained 5 bases not matched to a gene. The CDR3 loop reads CASSQTGGLTEAFF. In DNA form, the CDR3 reads TGTGCCAGCAGCCAGACAGGGGGCTTGACTGAAGCTTTCTTT.

The rearrangement links TRBV27 to TRBJ1-1; no definite D call. CDR1 is MNHEY, CDR2 SMNVEV, per germline (reference sequence). The CDR3 sequence is 13 residues long. V gave up 3 bases and J gave up 1 base, with 6 bases separating them. Here the CDR3 DNA reads TGTGCCAGCAGTTTTAGACAGAACACTGAAGCTTTCTTT. It specifies CASSFRQNTEAFF.

The rearrangement uses TRBV5-1 and TRBJ2-7; 13 nucleotides line up with TRBD2. Germline V lookup: CDR1 SGHRS, CDR2 YFSETQ. The CDR3 consists of 17 residues. J was trimmed by 1 base and V by 3 bases; bases with no gene match: 7. CDR3 region: CASSYGLAGAISYEQYF. The DNA of the CDR3 is TGCGCCAGCAGCTATGGACTAGCGGGAGCTATTTCCTACGAGCAGTACTTC.

The chain recombines TRBV19 with TRBJ2-5; 9 nucleotides align to TRBD2. Trimming cost V 3 bases and J 5 bases; bases outside gene matches: 13. Germline values: CDR1 LNHDA, CDR2 SQIVND (reference sequence). The CDR3 extends over 17 amino acids. The CDR3 region has the DNA TGTGCCAGTAGTATCCAATCAATAGCGGGAGCGGGGGAGACCCAGTACTTC. Protein sequence: CASSIQSIAGAGETQYF.

The CDR3 region has the DNA TGTGCCAGCAGCTTACGGGGCGGGAGGACAGATACGCAGTATTTT. It encodes CASSLRGGRTDTQYF. The chain couples TRBV7-9 to TRBJ2-3; 8 bases are shared with TRBD2. CDR1 is SEHNR, CDR2 FQNEAQ, per germline (reference sequence). V lost 2 bases to trimming and J lost 3 bases; unmatched junction nucleotides: 4. The CDR3 consists of 15 residues.

The CDR3 is CASSVPGGVNTEAFF. DNA for the CDR3: TGTGCCAGCAGCGTGCCCGGGGGGGTGAACACTGAAGCTTTCTTT. The chain uses TRBV5-4 and TRBJ1-1; weak D call: TRBD1 (5 bases). Trimming stripped 4 bases from V and 0 bases from J, with 13 bases between. This CDR3 comprises 15 residues. Per the germline V gene, CDR1 is SGHNT and CDR2 is YYREEE (reference sequence).

V gene TRBV6-1 combines with J gene TRBJ2-5; maybe TRBD2 (5 bases). The V end was cut by 7 bases, the J end by 3 bases, with 12 bases between. The CDR3 has 13 residues. Germline lookup yields CDR1 MNHNS and CDR2 SASEGT. The CDR3 protein is CASTEGHEETQYF. CDR3 nucleotide sequence: TGTGCCAGCACAGAGGGTCACGAAGAGACCCAGTACTTC.

The chain employs TRBV10-3 and TRBJ2-7; 7 nucleotides line up with TRBD2. This CDR3 has 13 amino acids. Germline loops: CDR1 ENHRY, CDR2 SYGVKD. The V gene end was trimmed by 7 bases and the J gene end by 3 bases; junction bases not matched to a gene: 6. The CDR3 sequence is CAINPGLSYEQYF. The CDR3 region has the DNA TGTGCCATCAACCCGGGACTAAGCTACGAGCAGTACTTC.

This chain links TRBV28 with TRBJ2-5; TRBD2 matches at 12 bases. The CDR3 covers 17 residues. CDR1 and CDR2 (germline): MDHEN, SYDVKM. The V and J ends lost 3 bases and 5 bases, in that order; junction bases with no gene match: 10. CDR3 sequence reads: CASSFGVSGTSGETQYF. The CDR3 DNA follows: TGTGCCAGCAGTTTTGGGGTCTCCGGGACTAGCGGGGAGACCCAGTACTTC.

The chain employs TRBV28 and TRBJ1-1; D may be TRBD1 (5 bases). Germline-derived CDR1 and CDR2 are MDHEN and SYDVKM. The CDR3 totals 11 residues. Trimming shortened V by 8 bases and J by 11 bases, and 15 bases separated the two germline ends. The CDR3 DNA follows: TGTGCCAGCCTTACCGGGACTCGGGCTTTCTTT. Encoded protein: CASLTGTRAFF. Drawing the rest from reference TRBV28 and TRBJ1-1, the complete variable domain is DVKVTQSSRYLVKRTGEKVFLECVQDMDHENMFWYRQDPGLGLRLIYFSYDVKMKEKGDIPEGYSVSREKKERFSLILESASTNQTSMYLCASLTGTRAFFGQGTRLTVV.

V is TRBV6-4 and J is TRBJ1-1; D might be TRBD1 (5 bases). With 6 bases removed from V and 3 bases from J, the gap between germline ends came to 14 bases. The CDR3 has 14 amino acids. Germline V gene lookup returns CDR1 MRHNA and CDR2 SNTAGT. The CDR3 DNA reads as TGTGCCAGCAGCCGACGGGGGTCCGACACTGAAGCTTTCTTT. This sequence encodes CASSRRGSDTEAFF.

This chain uses TRBV6-1 with TRBJ1-4, with a weak D call TRBD1 (5 bases). The ends were cut back, 6 bases at V and 8 bases at J, with 13 bases in the middle. The germline CDR1 and CDR2 sequences are MNHNS and SASEGT. This CDR3 comprises 13 residues. The CDR3 loop reads CASSPSGYEKLFF. Here the CDR3 DNA reads TGTGCCAGCAGCCCGTCAGGGTACGAAAAACTGTTTTTT.

The rearrangement links TRBV20-1 to TRBJ1-1; TRBD1 matches 9 bases. CDR3 length: 11 amino acids. V lost 5 bases, J lost 11 bases, and 6 bases stayed unmatched. Germline CDR1 DFQATT, CDR2 SNEGSKA (reference sequence). The CDR3 DNA follows: TGCAGTGCTTTACAGGGGGCCCCTGCTTTCTTT. Translation gives CSALQGAPAFF.

The J gene is TRBJ1-2, the V gene TRBV6-6; D remains ambiguous. The CDR3 spans 15 residues. With 6 bases removed from V and 0 bases from J, the gap between germline ends came to 14 bases. Germline V gives CDR1 MNHNY, CDR2 SVGAGI (reference sequence). The CDR3: CASSQANKANYGYTF. The CDR3, as DNA: TGTGCCAGCAGCCAAGCGAATAAGGCTAACTATGGCTACACCTTC.